This is a list of T cell receptor beta chains from one sample in a study of Graves' ophthalmopathy and Graves' hyperthyroidism. MiXCR, run by TCRdb on the multiplex PCR reads, gives a single entry per CDR3 protein. In the table there are 650,000 to 900,000 distinct CDR3 sequences, roughly 40% of which are singletons. The sequenced sample consisted of peripheral blood. These TCRs come from an adult man with Graves' ophthalmopathy. Both conserved end residues are part of each CDR3.

v_call cdr3_aa
TRBV7-2 CASARVHEQYF
TRBV25-1 CASSVGQGTQPQYF
TRBV7-9 CASSLVGTADGAFF
TRBV2 CASSLPVTYSYEQYF
TRBV7-9 CASSSGSGSPLHF
TRBV2 CASSGLAGGPSTQYF
TRBV7-9 CASSPRGLQMSSYNSPLHF
TRBV13 CASSLSGGDGTGELFF
TRBV7-9 CASSLADGELFF
TRBV7-9 CASSLAGGQGGQYF
TRBV12-3/TRBV12-4 CASTWTGAHLEQYF
TRBV6-5 CASRGGGAEEQYF
TRBV7-3 CASSTGTSGPSYEQYF
TRBV28 CASGTRRYEQCF
TRBV13 CASSLPGLAGGETQYF